This T cell receptor beta chain came from a study of cytomegalovirus exposure and HLA in healthy donors (TCRdb year 2017). For context, the study as a whole: A later analysis indicated that the 120 validation repertoires were generated on the platform also employed for the approximately 690 repertoires of the first cohort. The study combined high-throughput TCR immunosequencing, statistical association of individual TCRs with disease status, and machine learning to predict cytomegalovirus infection status. Along with the approximately 700-subject first cohort, a separate validation cohort of about 110 different subjects was used. The study aimed to test whether cataloging public T cell receptors could reveal signatures of past pathogen exposure.

Sequences MDHEN (CDR1) and SYDVKM (CDR2) are obtained from the germline V gene. Including cysteine and phenylalanine, the CDR3 has 14 amino acids. The CDR3 DNA has 42 bases and is translated from base 1. A distance of 15 bases separates the germline ends of V and J, which lose 5 bases and 5 bases respectively. Separate from the approximately 670-subject first cohort, the validation cohort of roughly 120 subjects was the group to which the donors belonged. Paper-wide results and their limitations: Most TCR sequences were seen in very few donors, while some public TCRs were found in many individuals. Three of the identified cytomegalovirus-associated TCR beta chains were confirmed in vitro to be specific for cytomegalovirus antigens. Subsequent analysis determined that TCRs grouped into clusters in the first cohort also showed a tendency toward co-occurrence across the roughly 130 validation repertoires, and 85% to 95% of cluster scores exceeded 0. The classifier was reported to diagnose cytomegalovirus status with high specificity and sensitivity in both the original and validation cohorts. The study gave a list of under 200 TCR beta chains associated with cytomegalovirus. A later analysis lacked HLA typing for the validation cohort, so it scored co-occurrence in that cohort across all 130 or so repertoires. The authors suggested that the approach could potentially be generalized to other disease states and immunological phenotypes.

Comments on this clone: Its antigen specificity is not known. One base away there is no much larger clone; base qualities are not given.

The library relied on the immunoSEQ multiplex PCR assay. The paper's processing steps were these. A statistical classification framework was developed to diagnose cytomegalovirus status using the catalog of TCR beta chain sequences. TCRdb holds this immuneACCESS table with in-frame rearrangements only. Some clones are missing; in checked studies, unresolved V genes explain under half, and the rest has no known cause. Clone size and V and J calls were adopted from that table, with D and trimming inferred from the DNA. The sample table shows almost 75,000 clones, and approximately 80% are seen once. Of the sample, around 2.9% is held by the ten largest clones.

This receptor was obtained from a young man in good health and CMV-seronegative. The V and J segments used are TRBV28 and TRBJ2-5; TRBD2 is a possible D gene, resting on 5 matching bases. The specimen was PBMCs. The CDR3 amino acid sequence is: CASSPWTGRETQYF. The sequenced DNA: TGTGCCAGCAGTCCCTGGACTGGAAGGGAGACCCAGTACTTC.